These 17 T cell receptor beta chains came from one sample sequenced in a study of T-cell memory formation after mild COVID-19. TCRdb ran MiXCR on the 5' RACE reads and lists one entry per CDR3 protein. Of 550,000 to 700,000 distinct CDR3 sequences detected, roughly 17% appear once; the ten largest clones hold roughly 8%. The sequenced material came from PBMCs or a T cell subset sorted from them (not recorded which). Receptors originate from an adult woman who had mild COVID-19 (a few samples of this study predate the infection). Cell type and time point are not known.

This clonotype was seen more than once but under ten times. The genes are TRBV24-1 and TRBJ1-2; D is ambiguous. Trimming left V 3 bases short and J 8 bases short, with 15 bases between. CDR3 length equals 14 residues. The germline CDR1 and CDR2 sequences are KGHDR and SFDVKD. The CDR3 sequence: CATSDIWADKGYTF. In DNA form, the CDR3 reads TGTGCCACCAGTGATATTTGGGCGGATAAAGGCTACACCTTC.

The rearrangement uses TRBV7-9 and TRBJ2-1; 9 nucleotides line up with TRBD2. Trimming took 2 bases from V and 9 from J; bases not matched to a gene: 17. The CDR3 loop spans 18 amino acids. CDR1 is SEHNR and CDR2 is FQNEAQ in the germline V gene (reference sequence). In DNA, the CDR3 is TGTGCCAGCAGCTTATTCCCACACGCTGAGCGGGGGGACCTTGAGCAGTTCTTC. It yields the protein CASSLFPHAERGDLEQFF.

This rearrangement joins TRBV4-3 to TRBJ1-6; D gene uncertain. Deletions cut 0 bases from V and 9 bases from J, with 12 bases between. This CDR3 is 15 amino acids long. Germline CDR1 LGHNA, CDR2 YSLEER. CDR3 amino acids: CASSQDKILGSPLHF. DNA for the CDR3: TGCGCCAGCAGCCAAGATAAAATTTTGGGTTCACCCCTCCACTTT.

The genes are TRBV7-9 and TRBJ2-3, with TRBD1 matching 9 bases. The length of the CDR3 is 16 residues. J gave up 1 base and V 1 base, and 3 bases lay outside the gene matches. Looked up from germline, CDR1 is SEHNR and CDR2 is FQNEAQ (reference sequence). CDR3 nucleotide sequence: TGTGCCAGCAGCTTAGTTCGGGACAGGGGCACAGATACGCAGTATTTT. Translation gives CASSLVRDRGTDTQYF.

This clonotype was detected only a few times. This rearrangement joins TRBV6-5 to TRBJ1-1; D not resolved. CDR3 length equals 13 residues. Trimming removed 0 bases at V and 7 bases at J, with 9 bases between. Germline-derived CDR1 and CDR2 are MNHEY and SVGAGI. CDR3 sequence (DNA): TGTGCCAGCAGTTACTCTCAGGTAGATGAAGCTTTCTTT. Translation gives CASSYSQVDEAFF.

The CDR3 region is CASRPPGRGNEQFF. CDR3 in DNA: TGTGCCAGCAGGCCCCCTGGGAGGGGGAATGAGCAGTTCTTC. The rearrangement joins TRBV7-2 to TRBJ2-1; TRBD2 might be the D (7 bases). This CDR3 is 14 amino acids long. Germline V gene lookup returns CDR1 SGHTA and CDR2 FQGNSA. V gave up 6 bases and J gave up 7 bases, with 16 bases separating them.

This clonotype was recorded a few times. The chain employs TRBV7-8 and TRBJ2-7, with 8 bases fitting TRBD2. Germline trimming cut 3 bases from V and 3 bases from J; bases unmatched to any gene: 10. CDR3 length equals 16 residues. The germline V gene has CDR1 SGHVS and CDR2 FQNEAQ. The CDR3 DNA reads TGTGCCAGCAGCTTCCAGTCCGGGGGGGTCCGCTACGAGCAGTACTTC. Translated: CASSFQSGGVRYEQYF.

In its sample, this clonotype was seen many times. This chain uses TRBV9 with TRBJ2-7, with TRBD1 identical over 8 bases. Trimming at V came to 0 bases and at J to 4 bases, leaving 6 bases not matched to a gene. This CDR3 region has 15 residues. CDR1 is SGDLS and CDR2 is YYNGEE in the germline V gene. This CDR3 is CASSVGQGSGYEQYF. The CDR3 DNA reads as TGTGCCAGCAGCGTAGGACAGGGGAGTGGGTACGAGCAGTACTTC. The complete variable domain, with remaining parts taken from reference TRBV9 and TRBJ2-7, reads DSGVTQTPKHLITATGQRVTLRCSPRSGDLSVYWYQQSLDQGLQFLIQYYNGEERAKGNILERFSAQQFPDLHSELNLSSLELGDSALYFCASSVGQGSGYEQYFGPGTRLTVT.

This clonotype turned up a few times. The J gene is TRBJ2-1, the V gene TRBV24-1, with TRBD2 identical over 15 bases. Germline assignment: CDR1 KGHDR and CDR2 SFDVKD. The CDR3 runs 18 residues. V gave up 8 bases and J gave up 7 bases; unmatched junction bases: 14. The CDR3 DNA sequence: TGTGCCACCACCGGGACTAGCGGGAGGCCCGCCCTGATGAATGAGCAGTTCTTC. Protein: CATTGTSGRPALMNEQFF.

The chain employs TRBV5-1 and TRBJ2-7; D call uncertain. V was pared by 3 bases and J by 3 bases, with 13 bases between. CDR3 length equals 14 residues. Germline CDR1 is SGHRS and CDR2 is YFSETQ. CDR3 nucleotide sequence: TGCGCCAGCAGCTCTCCTCCCCGGGTCTACGAGCAGTACTTC. Translation gives CASSSPPRVYEQYF.

The table lists this clonotype with a few counts. The gene calls are TRBV9 and TRBJ2-7, with 12 nucleotides matching TRBD1. In germline, CDR1 is SGDLS, CDR2 YYNGEE. This CDR3 has 14 residues. The trim removed 2 bases at V and 6 bases at J, leaving 3 bases unmatched. This chain's CDR3 is CASSVGTGGFEQYF. CDR3 bases: TGTGCCAGCAGCGTCGGGACAGGGGGCTTCGAGCAGTACTTC. Combining the CDR3 with reference TRBV9 and TRBJ2-7 gives the whole variable domain DSGVTQTPKHLITATGQRVTLRCSPRSGDLSVYWYQQSLDQGLQFLIQYYNGEERAKGNILERFSAQQFPDLHSELNLSSLELGDSALYFCASSVGTGGFEQYFGPGTRLTVT.

This clonotype came up a few times. This chain joins TRBV12-3 or TRBV12-4 and TRBJ2-7, with 7 bases that match TRBD1. The CDR3 totals 12 residues. The V and J ends lost 1 base and 11 bases, in that order; junction bases with no gene match: 5. CDR3 amino acids: CASSLVRDRKYF. The CDR3 DNA reads TGTGCCAGCAGTTTAGTAAGGGACAGAAAGTACTTC.

This clonotype was counted ten times or more. This chain uses TRBV29-1 with TRBJ1-2; D remains ambiguous. In germline, CDR1 is SQVTM, CDR2 ANQGSEA. V was trimmed by 4 bases and J by 0 bases, leaving 6 bases between them. The CDR3 extends over 12 amino acids. The CDR3 DNA reads TGCAGCGTTGGGACCTCTAACTATGGCTACACCTTC. Translated, it gives CSVGTSNYGYTF.

This clonotype showed up just a few times. The chain employs TRBV7-3 and TRBJ2-1; a weak D match, TRBD2 (6 bases). The CDR3 consists of 16 residues. The V end was cut by 5 bases, the J end by 10 bases, with 24 bases between. Germline V gene lookup returns CDR1 SGHTA and CDR2 FQGTGA. CDR3 sequence (DNA): TGTGCCAGCAGCCCTAACGCAATACGGGAGAAGGTGGAGCAGTTCTTC. It yields the protein CASSPNAIREKVEQFF.

This clonotype turned up a few times. The V gene is TRBV6-6, the J gene TRBJ2-7; D not resolved. V lost 0 bases to trimming and J lost 2 bases, with 11 bases between them. The CDR3 contains 15 residues. Germline lookup yields CDR1 MNHNY and CDR2 SVGAGI (reference sequence). CDR3 region: CASSYSTKSTYEQYF. For the CDR3, the DNA is TGTGCCAGCAGTTACTCGACAAAATCTACCTACGAGCAGTACTTC.

J is TRBJ2-4 and V is TRBV6-2 or TRBV6-3; D gene ambiguous. CDR1 is MNHEY, CDR2 SVGEGT, per germline. The germline V and J ends were trimmed by 2 bases and 7 bases, with 6 bases remaining between them. This CDR3 region has 12 residues. Written as DNA, the CDR3 is TGTGCCAGCAGTTACCTTGGGAACATTCAGTACTTC. Translating it yields CASSYLGNIQYF.

This clonotype was seen repeatedly, ten times or more. This chain connects TRBV7-6 to TRBJ2-2; 7 positions agree with TRBD2. Trimming at V came to 2 bases and at J to 6 bases, leaving 6 bases not matched to a gene. Per the germline V gene, CDR1 is SGHVS and CDR2 is FNYEAQ. This CDR3 contains 15 residues. Here the CDR3 DNA reads TGTGCCAGCAGCTTACGACTAGCTAAGGCCGGGGAGCTGTTTTTT. Its protein is CASSLRLAKAGELFF.